Listed below are T cell receptor beta chains from one sample, sequenced in a study of post-analysis software for immune sequencing data. TCRdb processed the PCR reads anew with MiXCR; each CDR3 protein has one entry. This table has about 560,000 distinct CDR3 sequences, about 40% appearing once. The specimen was blood. The receptors derive from a girl between 10 and 17 years old with multiple sclerosis. CDR3s include the opening cysteine and the closing phenylalanine or tryptophan. A D gene is named only where the DNA matches it firmly. Clone size is shown for a subset of rows, as once, few, many or a class of expanded clone.

V gene,D gene,J gene,clone size,CDR3 DNA,CDR3 protein
TRBV12-3/TRBV12-4,TRBD2,TRBJ2-1,-,TGTGCCAGCAGTTTTCCCAGCGGGAGGGCCACGGATGAGCAGTTCTTC,CASSFPSGRATDEQFF
TRBV5-1,-,TRBJ1-6,-,TGCGCCAGCAGCTTTGGTCAGGGCAGTAATTCACCCCTCCACTTT,CASSFGQGSNSPLHF
TRBV6-6,TRBD1,TRBJ1-4,few,TGTGCCTCAGGGGGCGGGGAAAAACTGTTTTTT,CASGGGEKLFF
TRBV7-3,TRBD2,TRBJ2-3,-,TGTGCCAGCAGCAACTCCCCAGCGGGGGGCCACACAGATACGCAGTATTTT,CASSNSPAGGHTDTQYF
TRBV6-5,-,TRBJ1-2,-,TGTGCCAGCAGGGGCGGAGAGTATGGCTACACCTTC,CASRGGEYGYTF
TRBV14,-,TRBJ2-4,few,TGTGCCAGCAGCCAAGAGACAGGCGCGGTAGCCAAAAACATTCAGTACTTC,CASSQETGAVAKNIQYF
TRBV9,TRBD1,TRBJ2-6,-,TGTACCAGCAGCGTAGACCCGGGACAGGGGGCATTAGTTGGGGCCAACGTCCTGACTTTC,CTSSVDPGQGALVGANVLTF
TRBV4-2,-,TRBJ1-5,few,TGTGCCAGCAGCCAAGATCTCGGGTTGGCGGAGCCCCAGCATTTT,CASSQDLGLAEPQHF
TRBV6-5,-,TRBJ2-5,-,TGTGCCAGCAGTTACAATAGGGGAGAGACCCAGTACTTC,CASSYNRGETQYF
TRBV5-5,TRBD1,TRBJ2-7,-,TGTGCCAGCAGCCCTGACAGGGGGCGAGACGAGCAGTACTTC,CASSPDRGRDEQYF
TRBV6-1,TRBD1,TRBJ1-2,-,TGTGCCAGCAGTGAGAGGCAGGGGGATTACTATGGCTACACCTTC,CASSERQGDYYGYTF
TRBV7-6,-,TRBJ2-5,-,TGTGCCAGCAGCTTAGGTATAGGCCAAGAGACCCAGTACTTC,CASSLGIGQETQYF
TRBV20-1,-,TRBJ2-5,-,TGCAGTGCTAGAATCCAGCGCCAACAAGAGACCCAGTACTTC,CSARIQRQQETQYF
TRBV29-1,TRBD2,TRBJ2-1,-,TGCAGCGTTGCCGGGAGGCAGGGAGTCGATGAGCAGTTCTTC,CSVAGRQGVDEQFF
TRBV12-3/TRBV12-4,-,TRBJ2-3,few,TGTGCCAGCAGTACCTGGGCTTGGGCGCAGTATTTT,CASSTWAWAQYF
TRBV5-1,-,TRBJ1-5,-,TGCGCCAGCAGCCCAGGAAACCTTAATCAGCCCCAGCATTTT,CASSPGNLNQPQHF
TRBV11-3,-,TRBJ2-5,-,TGTGCCAGCAGCTTTGCGACCTGGGAGACCCAGTACTTC,CASSFATWETQYF
TRBV20-1,-,TRBJ2-7,few,TGCAGTGCTAGAGATCCGAGGGGTTCTTCCTACGAGCAGTACTTC,CSARDPRGSSYEQYF
TRBV9,-,TRBJ2-3,-,TGTGCCAACAGCGCCCGCCGTGCGACAGACACAGATACGCAGTATTTT,CANSARRATDTDTQYF
TRBV12-3/TRBV12-4,TRBD2,TRBJ2-1,-,TGTGCCAGCAGAATTTGGGCTAGCGGGAACAATGAGCAGTTCTTC,CASRIWASGNNEQFF
TRBV20-1,TRBD2,TRBJ2-7,few,TGCAGTGCTAGACCTCCCGGACTAGCGGGGTACGAGCAGTACTTC,CSARPPGLAGYEQYF
TRBV5-1,-,TRBJ1-1,-,TGCGCCAGCAGCTTGGTATCGGGTGAAGCTTTCTTT,CASSLVSGEAFF
TRBV10-2,TRBD2,TRBJ2-7,few,TGCGCCAGCAGCATGGGACTAGCGGGGTACGAGCAGTACTTC,CASSMGLAGYEQYF
TRBV6-5,TRBD2,TRBJ2-1,-,TGTGCCAGCAGTCCGCCGACTAGCCCGAACAATGAGCAGTTCTTC,CASSPPTSPNNEQFF
TRBV7-2,TRBD1,TRBJ2-7,-,TGTGCCAGCAGCTTAGTACAGGGGACCTCCTACGAGCAGTACTTC,CASSLVQGTSYEQYF
TRBV5-6,-,TRBJ2-7,-,TGTGCCAGCAGCGCTACAGTGAGGATTTTTTACGAGCAGTACTTC,CASSATVRIFYEQYF
TRBV4-3,-,TRBJ1-2,-,TGCGCCAGCAGTAGCGGGCAGTTTAACTATGGCTACACCTTC,CASSSGQFNYGYTF
TRBV6-4,TRBD1,TRBJ2-1,-,TGTGCCAGCAGTGAGCAGGGACAGGGGGCCTATGAGCAGTTCTTC,CASSEQGQGAYEQFF
TRBV11-2,-,TRBJ1-1,-,TGTGCCAGCAGCTTTGCCGGGGAGGGGAACACTGAAGCTTTCTTT,CASSFAGEGNTEAFF
TRBV24-1,-,TRBJ2-7,-,TGTGCCACCAGTGACGACGCCGCCTACGAGCAGTACTTC,CATSDDAAYEQYF
TRBV25-1,-,TRBJ1-5,-,TGTGCCAGCAGGGCCAATATAGGGGATCAGCCCCAGCATTTT,CASRANIGDQPQHF
TRBV29-1,-,TRBJ2-3,few,TGCAGCGTTGTAACAGATACGCAGTATTTT,CSVVTDTQYF
TRBV29-1,-,TRBJ2-4,-,TGCAGCGTCGCCTGGGGGCAGGGAAGGGACATTCAGTACTTC,CSVAWGQGRDIQYF
TRBV5-1,-,TRBJ1-2,-,TGCGCCAGCAGCTTGGGGTACAGTCGCTATGGCTGCACCTTC,CASSLGYSRYGCTF
TRBV6-1,-,TRBJ2-1,-,TGTGCGGGGGGACCGGGCTTCTACAATGAGCAGTTCTTC,CAGGPGFYNEQFF
TRBV20-1,TRBD2,TRBJ2-5,-,TGCAGTGCATTGAAGCTAGCGGGCGAGGCCATATGGGAGACCCAGTACTTC,CSALKLAGEAIWETQYF
TRBV19,-,TRBJ2-7,-,TGTGCCAGTAGTATACGCTCCCCACCGAACAGATCGGGACGCGTCTACGAGCAGTACTTC,CASSIRSPPNRSGRVYEQYF
TRBV4-2,-,TRBJ2-1,-,TGTGCCAGCAGCCAAGGGTCGGTCAATGAGCAGTTCTTC,CASSQGSVNEQFF
TRBV20-1,TRBD2,TRBJ2-7,few,TGCAGTGCTGAAGCGGGGCTGTCGTCCTACGAGCAGTACTTC,CSAEAGLSSYEQYF
TRBV4-1,-,TRBJ2-5,-,TGCGCCAGCAGCCAAGGGGAGCGGCCACCTCAAGAGACCCAGTACTTC,CASSQGERPPQETQYF
TRBV20-1,TRBD2,TRBJ2-1,-,TGCAGTGCTGCGTGGCATGGCGGGGGATCCTACAATGAGCAGTTCTTC,CSAAWHGGGSYNEQFF
TRBV10-3,TRBD1,TRBJ1-1,-,TGTGCCATCAGGGGACAGGGTTTGAACACTGAAGCTTTCTTT,CAIRGQGLNTEAFF
TRBV6-2/TRBV6-3,-,TRBJ2-7,few,TGTGCCAGCAAGGATATAGTCCTCTACGAGCAGTACTTC,CASKDIVLYEQYF
TRBV29-1,-,TRBJ2-2,-,TGCAGCGTTGAAATGAACACCGGGGAGCTGTTTTTT,CSVEMNTGELFF
TRBV28,-,TRBJ2-1,-,TGTGCCAGCAGTCTTTCCCGGCGGGGGCCCTACAATGAGCAGTTCTTC,CASSLSRRGPYNEQFF
TRBV29-1,-,TRBJ2-5,few,TGCAGCGCAGTCCCGTCAGGGGCGTTAGGAACAGGGGAGACCCAGTACTTC,CSAVPSGALGTGETQYF
TRBV6-1,-,TRBJ1-2,-,TGTGCCAGCGGGGACATACTATATGGCTACACCTTC,CASGDILYGYTF
TRBV12-3/TRBV12-4,TRBD1,TRBJ2-7,-,TGTGCCAGCAGTTCCACAGGGGGCCACTACGAGCAGTACTTC,CASSSTGGHYEQYF
TRBV6-5,TRBD2,TRBJ2-7,once,TGTGCCAGCAGAAAGCGGGAGGGCTCTTACGAGCAGGACTTC,CASRKREGSYEQDF
TRBV24-1,TRBD2,TRBJ2-3,few,TGTGCCACCAGTGATCCGGGGAGGGGAGCAGATACGCAGTATTTT,CATSDPGRGADTQYF
TRBV3-1,TRBD1,TRBJ2-3,-,TGTGCCAGCAGCCAAGTACAGGGGGGAAAAGATACGCAGTATTTT,CASSQVQGGKDTQYF
TRBV10-2,TRBD2,TRBJ2-5,-,TGCGCCAGCAGTGAGGAAAGCGGGGGATGGCAAGAGACCCAGTACTTC,CASSEESGGWQETQYF
TRBV25-1,-,TRBJ2-7,-,TGTGCCAGCAGTGGCCCCCCCCAGACAGATTCCACCTACGAGCAGTACTTC,CASSGPPQTDSTYEQYF
TRBV7-9,TRBD2,TRBJ2-1,-,TGTGCCAGCAGCGCCGGCTCGGGACTAGCGGGAGATGAAGAGCAGTTCTTC,CASSAGSGLAGDEEQFF